A single sample is the source of the 13 T cell receptor beta chains below, sequenced in a study of Ad26.COV2.S vaccination and SARS-CoV-2 variants. TCRdb's table, derived via immunoSEQ multiplex PCR, lists solely in-frame clones and lacks some. The top ten hold 3.5% of the sample, which has about 390,000 clones, around nine tenths seen once. The sample's treatment: about 20 received Ad26.COV2.S at low or high dose, single or two shots; about 5 received placebo; per-sample allocation not given. Each sample was drawn 63 days after the first injection (of vaccine or placebo). The source was peripheral blood, collected in a trial of Ad26.COV2.S vaccine versus placebo. The receptors come from a person aged 18-65 years who received the Ad26.COV2.S COVID-19 vaccine or a placebo.

The chain carries TRBV6-5 and TRBJ1-1; TRBD1 is a possible D gene (6 bases). The CDR3 spans 14 residues. Trimming cost V 2 bases and J 6 bases, with 13 bases left between them. Per the germline V gene, CDR1 is MNHEY and CDR2 is SVGAGI. In nucleotides, the CDR3 is TGTGCCAGCAGTTACCTAAGGGGGATCTCTGAAGCTTTCTTT. Translated, it gives CASSYLRGISEAFF.

The V gene is TRBV3-1 (or the pseudogene TRBV3-2), the J gene TRBJ1-3; D is undetermined. Trimming took 0 bases from V and 4 from J, leaving 7 bases between them. CDR1 is LGHDT, CDR2 YNNKEL, per germline (reference sequence). CDR3 size: 14 residues. CDR3 in amino acids: CASSQEMMGNTIYF. The CDR3 DNA reads as TGTGCCAGCAGCCAAGAAATGATGGGAAACACCATATATTTT.

The chain employs TRBV4-3 and TRBJ1-4; D unclear. The CDR3 runs to 16 residues. CDR1 and CDR2 from the germline V gene are LGHNA and YSLEER. V was shortened by 0 bases and J by 5 bases, with 13 bases between the two germline ends. DNA of the CDR3: TGCGCCAGCAGCCAAGAGGCGCGTCAGACGAATGAAAAACTGTTTTTT. Its translation is CASSQEARQTNEKLFF.

The chain carries TRBV2 and TRBJ1-2, with 8 bases that match TRBD1. V trimming: 7 bases; J trimming: 7 bases; junction bases outside the gene matches: 5. The CDR3 contains 12 residues. Per germline, CDR1 SNHLY and CDR2 FYNNEI. The CDR3 reads CASTEDRVGYTF. The CDR3 nucleotides are TGTGCCAGCACTGAGGACAGGGTTGGCTACACCTTC.

The V and J genes are TRBV10-3 and TRBJ2-3; TRBD1 aligns across 7 bases. Germline loops: CDR1 ENHRY, CDR2 SYGVKD. V lost 4 bases, J lost 3 bases, and 1 base stayed unmatched. This CDR3 has 13 amino acids. CDR3 amino acids: CAISGTGTDTQYF. The CDR3 DNA is TGTGCCATCAGTGGGACAGGTACAGATACGCAGTATTTT.

CDR3 residues: CASSFGTGASEAFF. CDR3 coding DNA: TGTGCCAGCAGCTTCGGGACAGGGGCCTCTGAAGCTTTCTTT. The gene calls are TRBV5-6 and TRBJ1-1; 10 positions agree with TRBD1. Germline CDR1 and CDR2: SGHDT and YYEEEE. CDR3 length: 14 amino acids. The V gene end was trimmed by 2 bases and the J gene end by 6 bases; junction bases not matched to a gene: 4.

The chain recombines TRBV7-9 with TRBJ2-5, with a possible D match to TRBD1 (6 bases). The CDR3 spans 15 residues. Trimming took off 5 bases at V and 4 bases at J, with 17 bases between the two ends. In germline, CDR1 is SEHNR, CDR2 FQNEAQ (reference sequence). The CDR3 reads CASSPPWGRGETQYF. In DNA form, the CDR3 reads TGTGCCAGCAGCCCGCCCTGGGGGCGTGGAGAGACCCAGTACTTC. Full variable domain (remainder filled in from reference TRBV7-9 and TRBJ2-5): DTGVSQNPRHKITKRGQNVTFRCDPISEHNRLYWYRQTLGQGPEFLTYFQNEAQLEKSRLLSDRFSAERPKGSFSTLEIQRTEQGDSAMYLCASSPPWGRGETQYFGPGTRLLVL.

The chain couples TRBV18 to TRBJ2-5; 8 nucleotides line up with TRBD1. CDR3 length: 15 residues. V shed 1 base and J 4 bases; nucleotides not matched to a gene: 5. Germline values: CDR1 KGHSH, CDR2 LQKENI. In DNA form, the CDR3 reads TGTGCCAGCTCACCACGACAGGGGACAGGAGAGACCCAGTACTTC. Amino acid sequence: CASSPRQGTGETQYF.

The chain couples TRBV7-9 to TRBJ2-5; no firm D call. Trimming took off 5 bases at V and 4 bases at J, with 14 bases between the two ends. The germline V gene encodes CDR1 SEHNR and CDR2 FQNEAQ (reference sequence). This CDR3 comprises 14 residues. The CDR3 reads CASSQAAGGETQYF. CDR3 sequence (DNA): TGTGCCAGCAGCCAGGCGGCCGGTGGAGAGACCCAGTACTTC.

This clone was observed a single time. This rearrangement joins TRBV7-8 to TRBJ1-6; tentative D call: TRBD1 (5 bases). Germline CDR1 SGHVS, CDR2 FQNEAQ. The CDR3 covers 17 residues. V was cut by 0 bases and J by 9 bases, with 18 bases left in between. As DNA, the CDR3 is TGTGCCAGCAGCTTAGCGCCCGCGGGGCGGGGGAGTTCACCCCTCCACTTT. Translated: CASSLAPAGRGSSPLHF.

The chain employs TRBV4-1 and TRBJ2-1; 8 bases map to TRBD2. Losses at the gene ends were 5 bases for V and 5 bases for J; bases not matched to a gene: 8. Germline V gene data show CDR1 as MGHRA and CDR2 as YSYEKL. This CDR3 is built from 15 residues. The CDR3 coding sequence is TGCGCCAGCAGCAAGGGACTAGGCACAAACAATGAGCAGTTCTTC. Amino acid sequence: CASSKGLGTNNEQFF.

This clone has only one observation. The chain joins TRBV20-1 to TRBJ1-2; possibly TRBD1 for D (5 bases). V lost 3 bases and J lost 1, with 9 bases in between. CDR1 and CDR2 from the germline V gene are DFQATT and SNEGSKA (reference sequence). The CDR3 loop spans 13 amino acids. The CDR3 DNA is TGCAGTGCTAGTAACCAGGGTAACTATGGCTACACCTTC. This translates into CSASNQGNYGYTF.

The rearrangement links TRBV18 to TRBJ2-7; 9 bases fit TRBD2. J gave up 2 bases and V 6 bases, and 8 bases lay outside the gene matches. CDR3 length: 15 residues. From germline, CDR1 is KGHSH and CDR2 LQKENI. This chain's CDR3 is CASSASGGNTYEQYF. The CDR3 nucleotides are TGTGCCAGCTCCGCCAGCGGGGGGAATACCTACGAGCAGTACTTC.